This is a list of T cell receptor beta chains from one sample in a study of blood T cells in healthy people across ages. TCRdb redid the calling of the 5' RACE reads with MiXCR, one entry per CDR3 protein. The sample contains 800,000 to 950,000 distinct CDR3 sequences, under 50% of which appear only once. What was sequenced was blood. All receptors come from a man aged 25-40 years in good health. The CDR3 runs from the conserved cysteine through the conserved F or W. The order of the fields is V gene, J gene, D gene, clone size, CDR3 DNA, CDR3 protein. A D gene is named only where the DNA matches it firmly. Part of the rows lack a size; the others show once, few, many or a class for expanded clones.

>TRBV29-1|TRBJ1-4|-|-
TGCAGCGTTGCCGGGAACACCAATGAAAAACTGTTTTTT
CSVAGNTNEKLFF
>TRBV4-1|TRBJ2-7|TRBD1|-
TGCGCCAGCAGCCAGGGACAGCTGGACGAGCAGTACTTC
CASSQGQLDEQYF
>TRBV7-2|TRBJ2-1|-|-
TGTGCCAGCAGCTTAGCGTCACGGAGGGCTGAGCAGTTCTTC
CASSLASRRAEQFF
>TRBV3-1|TRBJ2-5|-|-
TGTGCCAGCAGCCAAGATGCAGGGGACGAGACCCAGTACTTC
CASSQDAGDETQYF
>TRBV6-5|TRBJ2-1|TRBD2|-
TGTGCCAGCAGTTCGGGACTAGCGATTGGAAATGAGCAGTTCTTC
CASSSGLAIGNEQFF
>TRBV4-1|TRBJ1-5|-|-
TGCGCCAGCAGCCCCAGTGGAGGGAACAATCAGCCCCAGCATTTT
CASSPSGGNNQPQHF
>TRBV3-1|TRBJ1-2|-|-
TGTGCCAGCAGCCAAGAAGGCAGCCAATCATATGGCTACACCTTC
CASSQEGSQSYGYTF
>TRBV27|TRBJ2-5|-|many
TGTGCCAGCAGCGAACAGGGTCAAGAGACCCAGTACTTC
CASSEQGQETQYF
>TRBV11-1|TRBJ2-1|TRBD2|once
TGTGCCAGCAGCTCCCCCTTGACTAGCGGACTCAATGAGCAGTTCTTC
CASSSPLTSGLNEQFF
>TRBV20-1|TRBJ1-1|-|-
TGCAGTGCTAGAGATTGGGACGGGGGGAACACTGAAGCTTTCTTT
CSARDWDGGNTEAFF
>TRBV29-1|TRBJ2-3|TRBD1|few
TGCAGCGTTGAAGGGACAGGGGTGACAGATACGCAGTATTTT
CSVEGTGVTDTQYF
>TRBV20-1|TRBJ1-1|-|-
TGCAGTGCTAGACATCAGGGGCCTGGCACTGAAGCTTTCTTT
CSARHQGPGTEAFF
>TRBV9|TRBJ2-1|TRBD2|few
TGTGCCAGCAGCGTAGGTGCTAGCGGACACAATGAGCAGTTCTTC
CASSVGASGHNEQFF
>TRBV29-1|TRBJ2-3|TRBD2|-
TGCAGCGTTGATAGCGGGGCCACAGATACGCAGTATTTT
CSVDSGATDTQYF
>TRBV28|TRBJ2-6|TRBD1|many
TGTGCCAGCAGCCGTATTAGACAGGGGGGATTTGGGGCCAACGTCCTGACTTTC
CASSRIRQGGFGANVLTF
>TRBV12-3/TRBV12-4|TRBJ2-7|TRBD2|-
TGTGCCAGCAGGGCGGGGGTATCTACCTACGAGCAGTACTTC
CASRAGVSTYEQYF
>TRBV5-1|TRBJ2-7|-|-
TGCGCCAGCAGCTTGGACGTGGTGTCCTACGAGCAGTACTTC
CASSLDVVSYEQYF
>TRBV29-1|TRBJ2-5|-|many
TGCAGCGTTGTCGGTCCAGGGCTCCAAGAGACCCAGTACTTC
CSVVGPGLQETQYF
>TRBV4-1|TRBJ2-1|TRBD1|-
TGCGCCAGCAGGGTAGAGGCAGGGGGATCTGAGCAGTTCTTC
CASRVEAGGSEQFF
>TRBV3-1|TRBJ2-1|TRBD2|-
TGTGCCAGCAAAACTAGCGGGGGGACTGACAATGAGCAGTTCTTC
CASKTSGGTDNEQFF
>TRBV28|TRBJ2-5|-|-
TGTGCCAGCAGTTCCACAGGGAACTACCAAGAGACCCAGTACTTC
CASSSTGNYQETQYF
>TRBV7-9|TRBJ2-7|-|-
TGTGCCAGCAGCTTTCGGGACCCAGCCTACGAGCAGTACTTC
CASSFRDPAYEQYF
>TRBV20-1|TRBJ1-5|-|-
TGCAGTGCTAGAAAGCGGCGGGGCAATCAGCCCCAGCATTTT
CSARKRRGNQPQHF
>TRBV7-2|TRBJ2-3|TRBD1|few
TGTGCCAGCAGCTTAACGGGACAGGGTGGCACAGATACGCAGTATTTT
CASSLTGQGGTDTQYF
>TRBV2|TRBJ1-4|TRBD1|-
TGTGCCAGCAATGGGACAGGGTTTAATGAAAAACTGTTTTTT
CASNGTGFNEKLFF
>TRBV12-5|TRBJ2-1|-|few
TGTGCTAGTGGGGAGTTAAATGAGCAGTTCTTC
CASGELNEQFF
>TRBV20-1|TRBJ2-7|-|-
TGCAGTGCTAGAGGGGACTTCACCTACGAGCAGTACTTC
CSARGDFTYEQYF
>TRBV20-1|TRBJ2-7|-|-
TGCAGTGCTAGAGTGCAGGGAACAACCTACGAGCAGTACTTC
CSARVQGTTYEQYF
>TRBV11-1|TRBJ2-1|-|-
TGTGCCAGCAGCTCGGACTCCCCGAGCTCCTACAATGAGCAGTTCTTC
CASSSDSPSSYNEQFF
>TRBV4-3|TRBJ2-3|-|-
TGCGCCAGCAGGCTAGTTAAGGCAGATACGCAGTATTTT
CASRLVKADTQYF
>TRBV12-3/TRBV12-4|TRBJ2-4|TRBD1|-
TGTGCCAGCACCACTAGGACAGGGGTAAACATTCAGTACTTC
CASTTRTGVNIQYF
>TRBV7-9|TRBJ1-4|-|once
TGTGCCAGCAGCTTAGGGACAGTTAATAATGAAAAACTGTTTTTT
CASSLGTVNNEKLFF
>TRBV27|TRBJ2-1|-|few
TGTGCCAGCAGAAACTCAGGGGCGAATGAGCAGTTCTTC
CASRNSGANEQFF
>TRBV7-2|TRBJ2-1|TRBD2|-
TGTGCCAGCAGCCTCGTTCCGGGGGGGAATTACAATGAGCAGTTCTTC
CASSLVPGGNYNEQFF
>TRBV28|TRBJ2-7|-|-
TGTGCCAGCAGTTTAATTTCTCGGGTATACGAGCAGTACTTC
CASSLISRVYEQYF
>TRBV7-8|TRBJ1-5|-|-
TGTGCCAGCAGCTTAGCAGAGGGGGGAGTTCAGCCCCAGCATTTT
CASSLAEGGVQPQHF
>TRBV20-1|TRBJ1-2|-|-
TGCAGTGCTAGAGAACAGGGTGAGAACTATGGCTACACCTTC
CSAREQGENYGYTF
>TRBV28|TRBJ1-6|-|-
TGTGCCAGCAGTTTCGCCGGGGGACCCCTCCACTTT
CASSFAGGPLHF
>TRBV4-3|TRBJ1-5|-|-
TGCGCCAGCAGCCAAACTACCGGGACACTCCCGGGGCCCCAGCATTTT
CASSQTTGTLPGPQHF
>TRBV7-2|TRBJ2-5|TRBD1|once
TGTGCCAGCAGCCCGAGGCGGGGACAGGGGATACGAGAGACCCAGTACTTC
CASSPRRGQGIRETQYF
>TRBV12-3/TRBV12-4|TRBJ1-5|-|-
TGTGCCAGCAGTTTTGATCAGCCCCAGCATTTT
CASSFDQPQHF
>TRBV7-3|TRBJ1-2|-|once
TGTGCCAGCAGCTTAAAGGAGGGGGTCGGCTACACCTTC
CASSLKEGVGYTF
>TRBV3-1|TRBJ2-7|TRBD1|few
TGTGCCAGCAGCCAAGGACAGGGGCTTGAGCAGTACTTC
CASSQGQGLEQYF
>TRBV29-1|TRBJ2-3|TRBD1|few
TGCAGCGTTCATAGACAGGGAGCAGATACGCAGTATTTT
CSVHRQGADTQYF
>TRBV7-2|TRBJ2-1|TRBD2|many
TGTGCCAGCAGCCCGAGGACTAGCTCCTACAATGAGCAGTTCTTC
CASSPRTSSYNEQFF
>TRBV27|TRBJ2-4|-|few
TGTGCCAGCAGTCCTACCCCCGACAGGAAAAAAAACATTCAGTACTTC
CASSPTPDRKKNIQYF
>TRBV21-1|TRBJ2-7|-|once
TGTGCCAGCAGTCAAAGATCGGGGGGGGGGAGCTACGAGCAGTACTTC
CASSQRSGGGSYEQYF
>TRBV27|TRBJ2-1|-|-
TGTGCCAGCAGTTGGGCAGGGGCACCCAATGAGCAGTTCTTC
CASSWAGAPNEQFF
>TRBV12-3/TRBV12-4|TRBJ2-2|TRBD1|-
TGTGCCAGCAGTCGGACAGGGGGTATAGCCGGGGAGCTGTTTTTT
CASSRTGGIAGELFF
>TRBV12-3/TRBV12-4|TRBJ2-3|TRBD2|-
TGTGCCAGCAGTGTCAGGCAGCGGGGAGGGCAGTATTTT
CASSVRQRGGQYF
>TRBV27|TRBJ1-2|TRBD1|-
TGTGCCAGCAGAGAGACAGGGGGTGGCTACACCTTC
CASRETGGGYTF
>TRBV7-2|TRBJ2-3|-|few
TGTGCCAGCGGACGTGTTGGTAGCACAGATACGCAGTATTTT
CASGRVGSTDTQYF
>TRBV6-6|TRBJ2-3|-|-
TGTGCCAGCAGTTATTTTCGGGAAATAGCTCCAGATACGCAGTATTTT
CASSYFREIAPDTQYF
>TRBV4-2|TRBJ2-5|-|-
TGTGCCAGCAGCCAACCTTTAGCGGAGGGCTTCCAAGAGACCCAGTACTTC
CASSQPLAEGFQETQYF
>TRBV6-5|TRBJ2-1|TRBD2|-
TGTGCCAGCAGTCGGACTAGCGGGAGTTTTGATGAGCAGTTCTTC
CASSRTSGSFDEQFF
>TRBV7-7|TRBJ2-5|-|-
TGTGCTAGCAGCTTAGGGTTCCGAGAGACCCAGTACTTC
CASSLGFRETQYF
>TRBV4-3|TRBJ2-7|-|-
TGCGCCAGCAGCCAAGGTCGGACAATACGGGGAGAGCAGTACTTC
CASSQGRTIRGEQYF
>TRBV10-3|TRBJ2-3|-|few
TGTGCCATCAGTGAGTCGAGAGGGGCTAGCACAGATACGCAGTATTTT
CAISESRGASTDTQYF
>TRBV29-1|TRBJ1-2|-|-
TGCAGCGGCGTGGGGAACTATGGCTACACCTTC
CSGVGNYGYTF